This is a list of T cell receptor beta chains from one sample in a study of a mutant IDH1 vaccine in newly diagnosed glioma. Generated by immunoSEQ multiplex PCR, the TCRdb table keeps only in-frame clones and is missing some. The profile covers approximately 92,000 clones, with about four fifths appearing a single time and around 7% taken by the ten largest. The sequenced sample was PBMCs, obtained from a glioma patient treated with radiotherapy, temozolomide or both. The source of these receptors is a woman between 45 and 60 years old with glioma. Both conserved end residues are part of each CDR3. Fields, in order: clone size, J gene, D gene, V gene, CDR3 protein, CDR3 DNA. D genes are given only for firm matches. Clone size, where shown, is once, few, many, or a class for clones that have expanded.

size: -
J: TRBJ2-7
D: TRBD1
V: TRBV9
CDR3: CASSPRGQRSSYEQYF
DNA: TGTGCCAGCAGCCCCAGGGGACAGCGGAGCTCCTACGAGCAGTACTTC

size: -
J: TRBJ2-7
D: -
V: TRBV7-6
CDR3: CASSLGGIVSYEQYF
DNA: TGTGCCAGCAGCTTAGGGGGGATAGTATCCTACGAGCAGTACTTC

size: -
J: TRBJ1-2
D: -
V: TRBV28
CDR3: CASSFRGASRGYTF
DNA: TGTGCCAGCAGTTTTCGGGGGGCCTCGAGGGGCTACACCTTC

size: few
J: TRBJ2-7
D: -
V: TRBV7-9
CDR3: CASSLATGQGIYEQYF
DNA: TGTGCCAGCAGCTTAGCTACTGGGCAGGGGATCTACGAGCAGTACTTC

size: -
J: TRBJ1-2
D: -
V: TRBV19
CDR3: CASSILNSYGYTF
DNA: TGTGCCAGTAGTATACTGAACAGCTATGGCTACACCTTC

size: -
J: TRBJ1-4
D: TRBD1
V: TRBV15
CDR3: CATSRGRQGNEKLFF
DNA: TGTGCCACCAGCAGAGGGAGACAGGGGAATGAAAAACTGTTTTTT

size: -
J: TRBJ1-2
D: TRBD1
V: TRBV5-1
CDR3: CASSLAGQGLNYGYTF
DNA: TGCGCCAGCAGCTTGGCCGGACAGGGCCTAAACTATGGCTACACCTTC

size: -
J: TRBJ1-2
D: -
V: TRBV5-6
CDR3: CASSGDQRYTF
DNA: TGTGCCAGCAGCGGGGACCAACGCTACACCTTC

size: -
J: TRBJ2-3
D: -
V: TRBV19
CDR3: CASSIGLGEGVTQYF
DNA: TGTGCCAGTAGTATAGGGTTAGGGGAAGGGGTTACGCAGTATTTT

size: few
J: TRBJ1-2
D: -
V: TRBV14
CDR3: CASAGQSNYGYTF
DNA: TGTGCCAGCGCGGGTCAGTCTAACTATGGCTACACCTTC

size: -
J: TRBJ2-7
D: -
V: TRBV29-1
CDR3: CSVNLGARTLTYEQYF
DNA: TGCAGCGTTAACCTTGGGGCCAGGACTCTTACCTACGAGCAGTACTTC

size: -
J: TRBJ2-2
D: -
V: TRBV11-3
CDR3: CASSSPEGHQNTGELFF
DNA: TGTGCCAGCAGCTCCCCCGAAGGACACCAGAACACCGGGGAGCTGTTTTTT

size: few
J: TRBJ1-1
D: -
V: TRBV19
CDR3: CASSMRVTEAFF
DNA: TGTGCCAGTAGTATGAGGGTGACTGAAGCTTTCTTT

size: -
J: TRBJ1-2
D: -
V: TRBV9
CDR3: CASSFNREAGGYTF
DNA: TGTGCCAGCAGCTTTAACAGGGAGGCGGGGGGCTACACCTTC

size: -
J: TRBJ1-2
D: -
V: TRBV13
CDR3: CASSLKGVGYTF
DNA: TGTGCCAGCAGCTTAAAAGGGGTTGGCTACACCTTC

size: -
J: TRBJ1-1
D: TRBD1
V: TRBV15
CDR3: CATSRERGRNTEAFF
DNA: TGTGCCACCAGCAGAGAGAGGGGGCGGAACACTGAAGCTTTCTTT

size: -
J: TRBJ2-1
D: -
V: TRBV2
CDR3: CASLQLGNEQFF
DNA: TGTGCCAGTTTGCAGTTGGGTAATGAGCAGTTCTTC

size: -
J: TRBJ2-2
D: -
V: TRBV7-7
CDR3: CASSSGRSGELFF
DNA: TGTGCTAGCAGTTCCGGACGATCGGGGGAGCTGTTTTTT

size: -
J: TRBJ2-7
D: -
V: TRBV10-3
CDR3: CAISDSYEQYF
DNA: TGTGCCATCAGTGACAGCTACGAGCAGTACTTC

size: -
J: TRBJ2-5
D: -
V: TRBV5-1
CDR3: CASSSMGQLQETQYF
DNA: TGCGCCAGCAGCTCAATGGGGCAACTCCAAGAGACCCAGTACTTC

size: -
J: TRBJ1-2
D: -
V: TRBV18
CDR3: CASSPSGVYYTF
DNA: TGTGCCAGCTCACCATCGGGGGTATACTACACCTTC

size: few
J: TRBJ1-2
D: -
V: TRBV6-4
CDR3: CASSARGRDNGYTF
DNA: TGTGCCAGCAGTGCCAGGGGCCGGGATAATGGCTACACCTTC

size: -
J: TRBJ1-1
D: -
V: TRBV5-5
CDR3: CASSSMIAGGNTEAFF
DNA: TGTGCCAGCAGCTCCATGATTGCGGGGGGGAACACTGAAGCTTTCTTT

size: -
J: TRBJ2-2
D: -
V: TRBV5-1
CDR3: CASSRDSVNTGELFF
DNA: TGCGCCAGCAGCCGGGACTCCGTGAACACCGGGGAGCTGTTTTTT

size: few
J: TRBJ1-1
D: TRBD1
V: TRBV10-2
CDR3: CASNPRTGPNTEAFF
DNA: TGCGCCAGCAACCCCCGGACAGGGCCGAACACTGAAGCTTTCTTT

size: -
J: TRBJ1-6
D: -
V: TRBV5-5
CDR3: CASSLSLTNSPLHF
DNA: TGTGCCAGCAGCTTGTCCCTGACCAATTCACCCCTCCACTTT

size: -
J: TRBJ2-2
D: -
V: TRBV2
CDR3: CASSDPREVNTGELFF
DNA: TGTGCCAGCAGTGACCCCAGGGAAGTCAACACCGGGGAGCTGTTTTTT

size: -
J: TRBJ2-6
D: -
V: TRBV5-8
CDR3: CATGTLKSVLTF
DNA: TGTGCCACGGGGACCCTCAAGAGCGTCCTGACTTTC

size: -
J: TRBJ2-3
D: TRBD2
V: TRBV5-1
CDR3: CASGPGGSDTQYF
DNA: TGCGCCAGCGGGCCGGGAGGGTCAGATACGCAGTATTTT

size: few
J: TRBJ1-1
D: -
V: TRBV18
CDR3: CASSPGGNTEAFF
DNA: TGTGCCAGCTCACCAGGGGGGAACACTGAAGCTTTCTTT

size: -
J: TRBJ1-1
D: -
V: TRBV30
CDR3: CAGWGENTEAFF
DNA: TGTGCCGGGTGGGGAGAGAACACTGAAGCTTTCTTT

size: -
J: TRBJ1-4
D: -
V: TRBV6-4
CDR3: CASSRDIGTNEKLFF
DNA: TGTGCCAGCAGCCGGGACATAGGCACTAATGAAAAACTGTTTTTT

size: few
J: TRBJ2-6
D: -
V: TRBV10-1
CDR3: CASSTGDGANVLTF
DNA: TGCGCCAGCAGTACGGGAGACGGGGCCAACGTCCTGACTTTC